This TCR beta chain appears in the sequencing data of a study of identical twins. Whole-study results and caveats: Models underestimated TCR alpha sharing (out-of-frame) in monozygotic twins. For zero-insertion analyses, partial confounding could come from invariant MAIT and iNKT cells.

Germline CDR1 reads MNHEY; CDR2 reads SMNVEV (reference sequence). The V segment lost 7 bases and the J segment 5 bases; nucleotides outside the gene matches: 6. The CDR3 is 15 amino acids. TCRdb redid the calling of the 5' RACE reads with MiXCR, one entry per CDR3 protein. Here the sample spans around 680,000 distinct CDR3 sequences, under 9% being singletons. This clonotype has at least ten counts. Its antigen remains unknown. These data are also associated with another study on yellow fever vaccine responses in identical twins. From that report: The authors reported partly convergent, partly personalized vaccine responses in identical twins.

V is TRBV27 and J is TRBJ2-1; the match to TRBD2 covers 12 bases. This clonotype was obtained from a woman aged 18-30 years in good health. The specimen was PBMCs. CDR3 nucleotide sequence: TGTGCCAGCACCGCGACTAGCGGGAGACACAATGAGCAGTTCTTC. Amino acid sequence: CASTATSGRHNEQFF.